This T cell receptor beta chain derives from a study of follicular helper T cells after annual influenza vaccination. In regard to this clone: Its cognate antigen is unknown.

General study points: Rare clonotypes were missed; only roughly 8.5-23% of cells gave TCRB.

Libraries were prepared by immunoSEQ multiplex PCR; TCRdb keeps only in-frame clonotypes and omits some of them. The table has 6,500 to 8,500 clones, 70% to 90% seen once. Time point of the sample: 2014-2015 season, 7 days after vaccination. Cells are cTfh (non-naive CD4+CXCR5+PD-1+), split by ICOS and CD38 into double-positive or double-negative. The sample was CXCR5+ CD38- circulating T follicular helper cells from blood, taken 7 days after influenza vaccination. The sample's subset: circulating Tfh, non-naive CD4+CXCR5+PD-1+ (ICOS+CD38+ or ICOS-CD38-). This clonotype originated in an adult who received the influenza vaccine.

CDR3 sequence reads: CASRKTGATGELFF. Written as DNA, the CDR3 is TGTGCCAGTAGGAAGACAGGGGCCACCGGGGAGCTGTTTTTT. The chain couples TRBV19 to TRBJ2-2; 8 positions agree with TRBD1. Unmatched junction bases numbered 4, after V lost 6 bases and J lost 4 bases. Looked up from germline, CDR1 is LNHDA and CDR2 is SQIVND (reference sequence). This CDR3 is 14 amino acids long.